The T cell receptor beta chain described here comes from a study of blood T cell repertoires in COVID-19. Using immunoSEQ multiplex PCR, the repertoire was profiled, and TCRdb retains in-frame clones only, with some absent. Among some 240,000 clones listed, approximately 82% were seen once. CDR3 length: 15 amino acids. CDR1 is MDHEN and CDR2 is SYDVKM in the germline V gene. After removal of 5 bases from V and 6 bases from J, the junction contained 6 bases not matched to a gene. What was sequenced was peripheral blood. This sequence originates from a woman aged 40 to 55 who had recovered from COVID-19. V and J are TRBV28 and TRBJ1-4, with 10 bases that match TRBD1. This CDR3 reads CASSPQTGGYEKLFF. DNA for the CDR3: TGTGCCAGCAGTCCACAGACAGGGGGCTATGAAAAACTGTTTTTT.